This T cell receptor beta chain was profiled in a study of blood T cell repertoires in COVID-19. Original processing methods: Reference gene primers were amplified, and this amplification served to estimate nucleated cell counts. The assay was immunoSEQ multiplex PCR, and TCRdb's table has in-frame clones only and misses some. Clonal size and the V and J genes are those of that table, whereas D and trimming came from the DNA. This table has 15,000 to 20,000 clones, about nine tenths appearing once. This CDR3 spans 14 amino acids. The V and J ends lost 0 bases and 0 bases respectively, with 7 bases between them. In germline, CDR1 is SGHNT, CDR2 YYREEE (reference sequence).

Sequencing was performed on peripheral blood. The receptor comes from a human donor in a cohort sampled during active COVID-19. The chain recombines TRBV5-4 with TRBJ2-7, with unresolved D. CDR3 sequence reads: CASSLDLSSYEQYF. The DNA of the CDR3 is TGTGCCAGCAGCTTGGATTTGAGCTCCTACGAGCAGTACTTC. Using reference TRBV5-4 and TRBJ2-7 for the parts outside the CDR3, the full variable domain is ETGVTQSPTHLIKTRGQQVTLRCSSQSGHNTVSWYQQALGQGPQFIFQYYREEENGRGNFPPRFSGLQFPNYSSELNVNALELDDSALYLCASSLDLSSYEQYFGPGTRLTVT.